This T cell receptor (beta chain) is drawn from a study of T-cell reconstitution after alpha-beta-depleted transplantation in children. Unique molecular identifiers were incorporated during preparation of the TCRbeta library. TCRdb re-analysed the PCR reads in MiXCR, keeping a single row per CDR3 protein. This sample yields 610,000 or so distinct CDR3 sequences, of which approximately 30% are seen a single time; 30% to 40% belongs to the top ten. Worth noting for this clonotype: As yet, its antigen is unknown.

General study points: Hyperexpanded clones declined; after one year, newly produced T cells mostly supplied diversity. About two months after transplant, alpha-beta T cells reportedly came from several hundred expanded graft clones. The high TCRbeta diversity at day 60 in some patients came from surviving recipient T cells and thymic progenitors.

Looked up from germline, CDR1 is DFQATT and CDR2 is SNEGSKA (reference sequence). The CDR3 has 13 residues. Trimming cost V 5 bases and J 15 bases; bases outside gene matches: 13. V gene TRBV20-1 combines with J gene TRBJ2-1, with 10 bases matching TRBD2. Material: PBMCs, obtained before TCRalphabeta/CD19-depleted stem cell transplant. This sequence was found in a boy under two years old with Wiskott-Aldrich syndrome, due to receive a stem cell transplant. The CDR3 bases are TGCAGTGCTCCCAAGGGAGCGGGAGGGCCTTCGTTCTTC. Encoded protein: CSAPKGAGGPSFF.